These 20 T cell receptor beta chains were sequenced from one sample in a study of regulatory T cells in long-lasting Graves disease. Arm-PCR of CDR3 regions and iRepertoire HTBI primers were the basis on which TCR beta libraries were built. MiXCR, run by TCRdb on the multiplex PCR reads, gives a single entry per CDR3 protein. The sample lists around 470,000 distinct CDR3 sequences; less than 15% were seen once. Time point here: newly diagnosed GD, antithyroid drugs for less than 3 months. Following extraction of RNA from PBMCs, that RNA was used to make the TCR library. The same data also went into a second study, on T cells in Graves' hyperthyroidism and ophthalmopathy.

This sample comprised peripheral blood mononuclear cells (PBMCs), obtained at new diagnosis, from a patient treated with antithyroid drugs. Every receptor here comes from a woman between 45 and 65 years old with Graves disease.

Turning to this clonotype: A much larger clone lies a single base off, so this may be a read error. The rearrangement links TRBV6-4 to TRBJ2-5, with a possible D match to TRBD2 (6 bases). Germline CDR1 MRHNA, CDR2 SNTAGT. This CDR3 has 13 amino acids. V was shortened by 8 bases and J by 5 bases, with 15 bases between the two germline ends. Here the CDR3 reads CASGGTARETQYF. In DNA, the CDR3 is TGTGCCAGCGGGGGGACCGCGAGGGAGACCCAGTACTTC.

This clonotype was seen many times. V and J are TRBV16 and TRBJ2-1; unclear D gene. The CDR3 has 14 residues. V lost 4 bases, J lost 15 bases, and 22 bases lay in between. Germline CDR1 KGHSY, CDR2 FQNENV. Here the CDR3 DNA reads TGTGCCAGCAGCCCAAGAACAGACGGGCTCAGGCTGTTCTTC. It translates to CASSPRTDGLRLFF.

The chain has TRBV6-1 and TRBJ1-6; D perhaps matches TRBD1 (5 bases). Germline V gene lookup returns CDR1 MNHNS and CDR2 SASEGT. The ends were cut back, 7 bases at V and 7 bases at J, with 8 bases in the middle. CDR3 length equals 12 residues. This CDR3 reads CASTDSNSPLHF. CDR3 nucleotide sequence: TGTGCCAGCACCGACAGCAATTCACCCCTCCACTTT.

This clonotype turned up a few times. The rearrangement links TRBV6-1 to TRBJ2-7; 8 bases align to TRBD2. This CDR3 contains 15 residues. Germline V gives CDR1 MNHNS, CDR2 SASEGT. V lost 6 bases and J lost 1; bases outside the gene matches: 8. The CDR3 DNA reads as TGTGCCAGCAGCTTAGCGGGATTAACTTCCTACGAGCAGTACTTC. Translating gives CASSLAGLTSYEQYF.

This clonotype was observed at least ten times. V usage is TRBV12-3 or TRBV12-4 and J usage is TRBJ2-2; possible D gene TRBD2, 5 bases. CDR3 length: 15 amino acids. Trimming removed 2 bases at V and 6 bases at J, with 13 bases between. The CDR3 nucleotides read TGTGCCAGCAGTTTAAGAGGGATTCATGCCGGGGAGCTGTTTTTT. This sequence encodes CASSLRGIHAGELFF.

This sequence joins TRBV29-1 and TRBJ2-2; D is possibly TRBD2 (6 bases). V lost 7 bases, J lost 1 base, and 13 bases lay in between. The CDR3 has 14 amino acids. Germline loops: CDR1 SQVTM, CDR2 ANQGSEA. The DNA for the CDR3 is TGCAGCGCCCGACGGAGGGAGAACACCGGGGAGCTGTTTTTT. This codes for CSARRRENTGELFF.

Concerning this clonotype: A much larger clone sits a single nucleotide away, making a read error possible. CDR3 DNA: TGTGCCAGCAGCCAAGACGTTGGACAGGAGGCCTCCGGCTATGGCTACACCTTC. This encodes CASSQDVGQEASGYGYTF. The genes are TRBV3-1 and TRBJ1-2; 7 bases map to TRBD1. Germline CDR1 reads LGHDT; CDR2 reads YNNKEL (reference sequence). The CDR3 has 18 residues. Trimming at V came to 0 bases and at J to 4 bases, leaving 14 bases not matched to a gene.

The chain carries TRBV28 and TRBJ2-3, with a tentative D call TRBD1 (8 bases). CDR1 MDHEN and CDR2 SYDVKM come from the germline V gene. The CDR3 has 14 amino acids. Trimming left V 7 bases short and J 2 bases short, with 13 bases between. CDR3 DNA sequence: TGTGCCAGCAAGACAGGGGACTACACAGATACGCAGTATTTT. Translated, it gives CASKTGDYTDTQYF.

This chain links TRBV5-1 with TRBJ2-5; TRBD2 aligns across 10 bases. The CDR3 covers 16 residues. The V segment lost 2 bases and the J segment 1 base; nucleotides outside the gene matches: 5. Germline loops: CDR1 SGHRS, CDR2 YFSETQ. The CDR3 region is CASSFSGRRGQETQYF. The CDR3 DNA is TGCGCCAGCAGCTTTAGCGGGAGGAGAGGCCAAGAGACCCAGTACTTC.

This clonotype was picked up many times. The chain links TRBV24-1 to TRBJ1-2; 7 bases line up with TRBD1. Germline CDR1 KGHDR, CDR2 SFDVKD. V lost 5 bases, J lost 3 bases, and 5 bases stayed unmatched. The CDR3 runs to 14 residues. The CDR3 bases are TGTGCCACCAGTGCCAATACAGGGGACTATGGCTACACCTTC. Its protein product is CATSANTGDYGYTF.

This clonotype was recorded at least ten times. CDR3 nucleotide sequence: TGTGCCAGCAGTTTAGTTGGGGGGTCTCACGAGCAGTACTTC. It specifies CASSLVGGSHEQYF. The rearrangement uses TRBV12-3 or TRBV12-4 and TRBJ2-7; D perhaps matches TRBD2 (6 bases). The CDR3 contains 14 residues. Trimming stripped 1 base from V and 5 bases from J, with 12 bases between.

The sample holds a few counts of this clonotype. The rearrangement joins TRBV19 to TRBJ2-7; TRBD2 matches 7 bases. Germline V gene sequence: CDR1 LNHDA, CDR2 SQIVND (reference sequence). The CDR3 runs 15 residues. Trimming took 2 bases from V and 0 from J; bases not matched to a gene: 4. This CDR3 is CASSIRSGYSYEQYF. Written as DNA, the CDR3 is TGTGCCAGTAGTATACGTAGCGGGTACTCCTACGAGCAGTACTTC. The full variable domain, completed using reference TRBV19 and TRBJ2-7, is DGGITQSPKYLFRKEGQNVTLSCEQNLNHDAMYWYRQDPGQGLRLIYYSQIVNDFQKGDIAEGYSVSREKKESFPLTVTSAQKNPTAFYLCASSIRSGYSYEQYFGPGTRLTVT.

For this clonotype: A much larger clone differs by one base, so this may be a read error. This chain uses TRBV11-2 with TRBJ2-1, with D possibly being TRBD2 (6 bases). CDR3 length equals 13 residues. Germline CDR1 reads SGHAT; CDR2 reads FQNNGV. In DNA, the CDR3 is TGTGCCAGCAGCTCGATCGGCGGGGAGACCCAGCACTTC. It translates to CASSSIGGETQHF.

This clonotype was detected many times. The chain combines TRBV27 with TRBJ2-7; D is unclear. This CDR3 is built from 13 residues. Germline lookup yields CDR1 MNHEY and CDR2 SMNVEV (reference sequence). V was pared by 3 bases and J by 3 bases, with 9 bases between. CDR3 sequence (DNA): TGTGCCAGCAGTTTTGCGGAACACTACGAGCAGTACTTC. Encoded protein: CASSFAEHYEQYF.

This rearrangement joins TRBV19 to TRBJ2-3; perhaps TRBD2 as D (6 bases). Between the trimmed V and J ends, which lost 7 bases and 3 bases, there was a span of 14 bases. The CDR3 is 14 amino acids. Germline loops: CDR1 LNHDA, CDR2 SQIVND (reference sequence). The CDR3 is CASNDGGWTDTQYF. CDR3 bases: TGTGCCAGTAACGACGGGGGTTGGACAGATACGCAGTATTTT.

This clonotype has at least ten counts. The V gene is TRBV7-3, the J gene TRBJ1-5, with D unresolved. The CDR3 runs to 13 residues. The V end lost 2 bases, the J end lost 5 bases, and 7 bases lay between the germline ends. Germline V gene sequence: CDR1 SGHTA, CDR2 FQGTGA. The CDR3 sequence is CASSLGADQPQHF. CDR3 DNA: TGTGCCAGCAGCTTAGGAGCAGATCAGCCCCAGCATTTT.

The chain uses TRBV27 and TRBJ1-5; D is uncertain. Germline loops: CDR1 MNHEY, CDR2 SMNVEV (reference sequence). V shed 5 bases and J shed 9 bases, with 14 bases lying between them. The CDR3 is made up of 13 amino acids. The CDR3 DNA follows: TGTGCCAGCAGTCCCCGGGCCACGGGGCCCCAGCATTTT. Its translation is CASSPRATGPQHF.

The sample holds a few counts of this clonotype. The chain combines TRBV7-9 with TRBJ2-5; D remains ambiguous. CDR1 is SEHNR, CDR2 FQNEAQ, per germline (reference sequence). V shed 4 bases and J shed 3 bases, with 6 bases lying between them. This CDR3 has 12 amino acids. CDR3: CASSYIEETQYF. As DNA, the CDR3 is TGTGCCAGCAGCTATATAGAAGAGACCCAGTACTTC.

V usage is TRBV5-1 and J usage is TRBJ2-7; 7 bases map to TRBD2. This CDR3 is 14 amino acids long. V lost 4 bases and J lost 3; bases outside the gene matches: 7. Germline V CDR1 and CDR2: SGHRS, YFSETQ. DNA of the CDR3: TGCGCCAGCAGCCCCGGGACTATGAACTACGAGCAGTACTTC. Amino acid sequence: CASSPGTMNYEQYF. Together with reference TRBV5-1 and TRBJ2-7, the CDR3 gives the full variable domain: KAGVTQTPRYLIKTRGQQVTLSCSPISGHRSVSWYQQTPGQGLQFLFEYFSETQRNKGNFPGRFSGRQFSNSRSEMNVSTLELGDSALYLCASSPGTMNYEQYFGPGTRLTVT.

V usage is TRBV5-1 and J usage is TRBJ2-7, with 11 bases aligning to TRBD1. CDR1 is SGHRS and CDR2 is YFSETQ in the germline V gene. The CDR3 has 21 residues. V gave up 0 bases and J gave up 1 base; unmatched junction bases: 18. DNA of the CDR3: TGCGCCAGCAGCTTGGCACCGGGACAGGGGGACTGGGCGGGTTTTTCCTACGAGCAGTACTTC. Translating it yields CASSLAPGQGDWAGFSYEQYF.